This TCR beta chain was captured by sequencing in a study of blood T cell repertoires in COVID-19. Study details: Donors in the United States, Italy and Spain gave samples during acute or convalescent COVID-19.

In the study's own analysis: Counts of nucleated cells, estimated from reference gene primer amplification, were obtained. Measured with immunoSEQ multiplex PCR; TCRdb has only the in-frame clones, and not every one. The V and J calls and clone size are taken from that table; D and trimming were inferred from the DNA. The sample lists some 250,000 clones; 70% to 90% were seen once. The germline V gene has CDR1 LNHDA and CDR2 SQIVND (reference sequence). The CDR3 runs 17 residues. The J segment lost 0 bases and the V segment lost 4 bases, leaving 7 bases of the junction unmatched. The gene calls are TRBV19 and TRBJ1-3; TRBD1 aligns across 9 bases. The specimen was peripheral blood. The sequence came from a man aged 55 to 70 with acute or convalescent COVID-19. CDR3 DNA sequence: TGTGCCAGTAGTACGCCCCGGGACAGGGCCTCTGGAAACACCATATATTTT. Amino acids: CASSTPRDRASGNTIYF.